This T cell receptor beta chain was found in a study of CD8 T cells in ankylosing spondylitis. This clonotype has a count of ten or more. The junction departs from the called germline gene at one end, perhaps through a read error. Germline assignment: CDR1 SGHRS and CDR2 YFSETQ. The CDR3 covers 14 residues. TCRdb itself ran the 5' RACE reads through MiXCR, one entry per CDR3 protein. The sample lists 250,000 to 400,000 distinct CDR3 sequences, more than 9% occurring once. The sample comprised blood, either unsorted or a sorted T cell fraction (not recorded which). The receptor's source is a female donor with ankylosing spondylitis or in good health (not recorded which). This rearrangement joins TRBV5-1 to TRBJ1-6, with D perhaps TRBD1 (6 bases). CDR3 sequence reads: CASSLGQRNSPLHF. The CDR3 DNA reads TGTGCCAGCAGCCTAGGACAGAGAAATTCACCCCTCCACTTT.